Below, 12 T cell receptor beta chains from the same sample are listed, as sequenced in a study of CD8 T cells in Susac syndrome. RNA totalling roughly 0.45 to 1 ug underwent reverse transcription with random hexamers. TCRdb re-called the immunoSEQ multiplex PCR reads through MiXCR, storing one row per CDR3 protein. In the table there are hundreds of thousands of distinct CDR3 sequences, around 95% of which are singletons. Sequencing input: CD4+ T cells from PBMCs. These receptor sequences come from a human donor with multiple sclerosis.

The gene calls are TRBV5-1 and TRBJ2-2, with D possibly being TRBD1 or TRBD2 (6 bases each). Germline CDR1 reads SGHRS; CDR2 reads YFSETQ. The CDR3 covers 16 residues. V was trimmed by 6 bases and J by 3 bases, leaving 18 bases between them. The CDR3 reads CASKVTAGEDTGELFF. CDR3 DNA: TGCGCCAGCAAGGTGACGGCAGGGGAGGACACCGGGGAGCTGTTTTTT.

The chain links TRBV9 to TRBJ2-5; D might be TRBD2 (6 bases). The V gene lost 0 bases and the J gene lost 1 base, with 7 bases spanning the gap. The CDR3 has 14 residues. Germline CDR1 SGDLS, CDR2 YYNGEE. The CDR3 region is CASSVAGVQETQYF. The CDR3 coding sequence is TGTGCCAGCAGCGTAGCGGGGGTCCAAGAGACCCAGTACTTC.

The rearrangement joins TRBV7-9 to TRBJ2-1; 8 bases are shared with TRBD2. This CDR3 contains 15 residues. Trimming removed 3 bases from V and 1 base from J; junction bases left unmatched: 2. In germline, CDR1 is SEHNR, CDR2 FQNEAQ (reference sequence). The CDR3 nucleotides are TGTGCCAGCAGCTTGGTAGCGGGGTCCTACAATGAGCAGTTCTTC. As protein: CASSLVAGSYNEQFF.

The rearrangement links TRBV12-5 to TRBJ2-7; D remains ambiguous. V was clipped by 0 bases and J by 5 bases, with 2 bases between them. The CDR3 covers 11 residues. From germline, CDR1 is LGHNT and CDR2 FRNRAP. In DNA form, the CDR3 reads TGTGCTAGTGGTTTGGTAAACGAGCAGTACTTC. Protein: CASGLVNEQYF.

This clonotype was observed once. This chain uses TRBV10-1 with TRBJ1-6; 8 positions match TRBD1. CDR1 WNHNN and CDR2 SYGVQD come from the germline V gene (reference sequence). This CDR3 has 13 amino acids. V shed 7 bases, J shed 8 bases, and the junction held 4 bases outside the gene matches. This CDR3 reads CASMDREDSPLHF. The DNA of the CDR3 is TGCGCCAGCATGGACAGGGAGGATTCACCCCTCCACTTT.

The chain links TRBV12-3 or TRBV12-4 to TRBJ1-5, with TRBD1 identical over 8 bases. The CDR3 has 15 amino acids. V lost 6 bases to trimming and J lost 5 bases; unmatched junction nucleotides: 9. The CDR3 DNA sequence: TGTGCCAGCAGCCCTCCCGGACAGGGTTATCAGCCCCAGCATTTT. Translated: CASSPPGQGYQPQHF.

V gene TRBV7-2 combines with J gene TRBJ2-3, with unresolved D. This CDR3 has 12 residues. Trimming took off 6 bases at V and 4 bases at J, with 8 bases between the two ends. The germline CDR1 and CDR2 sequences are SGHTA and FQGNSA. The CDR3, as DNA: TGTGCCAGCAGAAGTATGGCAGATACGCAGTATTTT. Translated, it gives CASRSMADTQYF.

This rearrangement joins TRBV19 to TRBJ1-1; no clear D. Trimming shortened V by 6 bases and J by 4 bases, and 15 bases separated the two germline ends. The CDR3 is made up of 14 amino acids. CDR1 is LNHDA and CDR2 is SQIVND in the germline V gene (reference sequence). CDR3 amino acids: CASSLPQGGTEAFF. The CDR3 DNA reads as TGTGCCAGTAGCCTTCCTCAAGGAGGCACTGAAGCTTTCTTT.

A single count supports this clonotype. The genes are TRBV6-2 or TRBV6-3 and TRBJ2-2, with TRBD1 matching over 10 bases. In germline, CDR1 is MNHEY, CDR2 SVGEGT. The CDR3 is made up of 15 amino acids. Trimming took 6 bases from V and 4 from J; bases not matched to a gene: 5. This CDR3 is CASRRQGAGTGELFF. CDR3 nucleotide sequence: TGTGCCAGCAGAAGACAGGGGGCCGGCACCGGGGAGCTGTTTTTT.

V is TRBV7-2 and J is TRBJ2-4, with D perhaps given as TRBD1 or TRBD2 (6 bases each). CDR1 and CDR2 (germline): SGHTA, FQGNSA. Trimming stripped 1 base from V and 6 bases from J, with 10 bases between. This CDR3 is built from 14 residues. The CDR3 here is CASSLGGAGNIQYF. Here the CDR3 DNA reads TGTGCCAGCAGCTTAGGGGGGGCGGGAAACATTCAGTACTTC. Full variable domain (outside the CDR3, taken from reference TRBV7-2 and TRBJ2-4): GAGVSQSPSNKVTEKGKDVELRCDPISGHTALYWYRQSLGQGLEFLIYFQGNSAPDKSGLPSDRFSAERTGGSVSTLTIQRTQQEDSAVYLCASSLGGAGNIQYFGAGTRLSVL.

The chain uses TRBV6-5 and TRBJ2-7, with D uncertain. The CDR3 covers 14 residues. Germline lookup yields CDR1 MNHEY and CDR2 SVGAGI. The CDR3 DNA reads TGTGCCAGCAGTCACTCAGGCTCCCCCTACGAGCAGTACGTC. Amino acids: CASSHSGSPYEQYV.

The chain employs TRBV5-1 and TRBJ2-5; 8 bases are a match to TRBD1. This CDR3 is 15 amino acids long. CDR1 is SGHRS and CDR2 is YFSETQ in the germline V gene. The V and J ends lost 2 bases and 1 base, in that order; junction bases with no gene match: 4. CDR3 sequence reads: CASSFGQGIQETQYF. Written as DNA, the CDR3 is TGCGCCAGCAGCTTCGGACAGGGAATCCAAGAGACCCAGTACTTC.